This is a list of T cell receptor beta chains from one sample in a study of long-term antiretroviral therapy in people with HIV. Measured with immunoSEQ multiplex PCR; TCRdb has only the in-frame clones, and not every one. The table has 20,000 to 25,000 clones, 85% to 95% seen once. Sequencing was performed on unsorted PBMCs, taken almost 5 years after starting antiretroviral therapy. Receptors were obtained from a woman in her 50s with HIV. CDR3s include the opening cysteine and the closing phenylalanine or tryptophan. The D gene is left open where the match is weak. Clone size is not always given. Where it is, it says once, few, many or a class for expanded clones.

CDR3nt: TGTGCCAGCAGTACCGGACAGGGATCCTATGGCTACACCTTC
CDR3aa: CASSTGQGSYGYTF
d_gene: TRBD1
j_gene: TRBJ1-2
abundance: -
v_gene: TRBV6-6

CDR3nt: TGCGCCAGCACCTTGGAGGAGCGGCTGGGGACTGAAGCTTTCTTT
CDR3aa: CASTLEERLGTEAFF
d_gene: -
j_gene: TRBJ1-1
abundance: -
v_gene: TRBV5-1

CDR3nt: TGTGCCACCACCTGGGGGCAGGGAAACTACGAGCAGTACTTC
CDR3aa: CATTWGQGNYEQYF
d_gene: -
j_gene: TRBJ2-7
abundance: -
v_gene: TRBV10-3

CDR3nt: TGTGCCAGCAGCCCGACAGGGAACACTGAAGCTTTCTTT
CDR3aa: CASSPTGNTEAFF
d_gene: -
j_gene: TRBJ1-1
abundance: -
v_gene: TRBV7-3

CDR3nt: TGTGCCAGCAGCTTAGCGCAAGGTGCCGGGGAGCTGTTTTTT
CDR3aa: CASSLAQGAGELFF
d_gene: -
j_gene: TRBJ2-2
abundance: -
v_gene: TRBV7-2

CDR3nt: TGTGCCACCTCGGTCCCAGGGAACACAGATACGCAGTATTTT
CDR3aa: CATSVPGNTDTQYF
d_gene: -
j_gene: TRBJ2-3
abundance: once
v_gene: TRBV6-1

CDR3nt: TGTGCCAGCAGCTTTTCAGGGTTGAACACTGAAGCTTTCTTT
CDR3aa: CASSFSGLNTEAFF
d_gene: -
j_gene: TRBJ1-1
abundance: -
v_gene: TRBV27

CDR3nt: TGCAGCGTTGCGGGGGGGACTGAGACCCAGTACTTC
CDR3aa: CSVAGGTETQYF
d_gene: TRBD2
j_gene: TRBJ2-5
abundance: -
v_gene: TRBV29-1

CDR3nt: TGTGCCAGCATGGTCTCGGGATCCAACTATGGCTACACCTTC
CDR3aa: CASMVSGSNYGYTF
d_gene: -
j_gene: TRBJ1-2
abundance: -
v_gene: TRBV28

CDR3nt: TGTGCCAGCAGTTCACCGGGTTCCCCGGCCACCGGGGAGCTGTTTTTT
CDR3aa: CASSSPGSPATGELFF
d_gene: -
j_gene: TRBJ2-2
abundance: -
v_gene: TRBV28

CDR3nt: TGTGCCAGCAGCTTGGGACAAATCACCACCGAGCAGTACTTC
CDR3aa: CASSLGQITTEQYF
d_gene: -
j_gene: TRBJ2-7
abundance: -
v_gene: TRBV5-6

CDR3nt: TGCGCCAGCAGCTTGGCATCGGTCTCCTACAATGAGCAGTTCTTC
CDR3aa: CASSLASVSYNEQFF
d_gene: -
j_gene: TRBJ2-1
abundance: -
v_gene: TRBV5-1

CDR3nt: TGTGCCAGCAGCCTCCCAACAGGGTCGAACACTGAAGCTTTCTTT
CDR3aa: CASSLPTGSNTEAFF
d_gene: -
j_gene: TRBJ1-1
abundance: -
v_gene: TRBV7-9

CDR3nt: TGTGCCAGCAGTTACTCGAGGCTAGCGGGAGGGTACGAGCAGTACTTC
CDR3aa: CASSYSRLAGGYEQYF
d_gene: TRBD2
j_gene: TRBJ2-7
abundance: -
v_gene: TRBV6-6

CDR3nt: TGCGCCAGCAGCCCCCTCCCAGGGGAGCAATACGAGCAGTACTTC
CDR3aa: CASSPLPGEQYEQYF
d_gene: -
j_gene: TRBJ2-7
abundance: -
v_gene: TRBV5-1

CDR3nt: TGTGCCAGCAGCTTAGCGGCAGCTGGAAACACCATATATTTT
CDR3aa: CASSLAAAGNTIYF
d_gene: -
j_gene: TRBJ1-3
abundance: -
v_gene: TRBV7-2

CDR3nt: TGTGCCAGCAGCCCCTCCCCAGGACTGGGAAGCTCCTACAATGAGCAGTTCTTC
CDR3aa: CASSPSPGLGSSYNEQFF
d_gene: -
j_gene: TRBJ2-1
abundance: -
v_gene: TRBV28

CDR3nt: TGCGCCAGCAGCTTGTCACAGGGTACGATAGATGAGCAGTTCTTC
CDR3aa: CASSLSQGTIDEQFF
d_gene: -
j_gene: TRBJ2-1
abundance: -
v_gene: TRBV5-1

CDR3nt: TGTGCCAGCAGCTTACCTGGAGATACGCAGTATTTT
CDR3aa: CASSLPGDTQYF
d_gene: -
j_gene: TRBJ2-3
abundance: -
v_gene: TRBV5-4

CDR3nt: TGTGCCAGCAGTGAACGGGACACACTGAACACTGAAGCTTTCTTT
CDR3aa: CASSERDTLNTEAFF
d_gene: -
j_gene: TRBJ1-1
abundance: -
v_gene: TRBV27

CDR3nt: TGCGCCAGCAGCCTAGGACAGAACACCGGGGAGCTGTTTTTT
CDR3aa: CASSLGQNTGELFF
d_gene: -
j_gene: TRBJ2-2
abundance: few
v_gene: TRBV4-3

CDR3nt: TGTGCCATCAGTAGGACAGGCGGGAACACCGGGGAGCTGTTTTTT
CDR3aa: CAISRTGGNTGELFF
d_gene: TRBD1
j_gene: TRBJ2-2
abundance: -
v_gene: TRBV10-3

CDR3nt: TGTGCCAGTAGTCCCAGTTACCTGAACACTGAAGCTTTCTTT
CDR3aa: CASSPSYLNTEAFF
d_gene: -
j_gene: TRBJ1-1
abundance: -
v_gene: TRBV19

CDR3nt: TGTGCCAGCAGCTTAGCGGTACAGGAAACCTACGAGCAGTACTTC
CDR3aa: CASSLAVQETYEQYF
d_gene: -
j_gene: TRBJ2-7
abundance: -
v_gene: TRBV7-2

CDR3nt: TGTGCCAGCAGCTTATTAGGGGACAGGGTAATGTCGCGATATGAAAAACTGTTTTTT
CDR3aa: CASSLLGDRVMSRYEKLFF
d_gene: TRBD1
j_gene: TRBJ1-4
abundance: -
v_gene: TRBV5-4

CDR3nt: TGTGCCAGCAGCTTCTCGGGACGCGGCTCTGGAAACACCATATATTTT
CDR3aa: CASSFSGRGSGNTIYF
d_gene: -
j_gene: TRBJ1-3
abundance: -
v_gene: TRBV13

CDR3nt: TGTGCCAGCAGTTTGGGGCAGGGGACGAACACCGGGGAGCTGTTTTTT
CDR3aa: CASSLGQGTNTGELFF
d_gene: -
j_gene: TRBJ2-2
abundance: -
v_gene: TRBV28

CDR3nt: TGTGCCAGTAGTATGCGGGCCTCAAATGGGGCAGATACGCAGTATTTT
CDR3aa: CASSMRASNGADTQYF
d_gene: -
j_gene: TRBJ2-3
abundance: -
v_gene: TRBV19

CDR3nt: TGTGCCAGCAGCTTACAGGGGAGCCAAGAGACCCAGTACTTC
CDR3aa: CASSLQGSQETQYF
d_gene: -
j_gene: TRBJ2-5
abundance: -
v_gene: TRBV7-2

CDR3nt: TGTGCCAGCAGTTCCTCTCTGACAGGGGAGGGCACTGAAGCTTTCTTT
CDR3aa: CASSSSLTGEGTEAFF
d_gene: TRBD1
j_gene: TRBJ1-1
abundance: once
v_gene: TRBV28

CDR3nt: TGTGCCAGTAGTACAGGGGGCCGGACTGAAGCTTTCTTT
CDR3aa: CASSTGGRTEAFF
d_gene: TRBD1
j_gene: TRBJ1-1
abundance: -
v_gene: TRBV19

CDR3nt: TGTGCCAGCAGCTTGCACTCTCACCGGGACAGGGTCGAGCATTTT
CDR3aa: CASSLHSHRDRVEHF
d_gene: TRBD1
j_gene: TRBJ1-5
abundance: -
v_gene: TRBV5-4

CDR3nt: TGTGCCAGCAGTTTAGGCCTAGCGGGAGGAGAAAGCCAGTTCTTC
CDR3aa: CASSLGLAGGESQFF
d_gene: TRBD2
j_gene: TRBJ2-1
abundance: -
v_gene: TRBV27

CDR3nt: TGTGCCAGCAGCTTAGGGCCCGTTCGGGCCTACGAGCAGTACTTC
CDR3aa: CASSLGPVRAYEQYF
d_gene: -
j_gene: TRBJ2-7
abundance: -
v_gene: TRBV11-2

CDR3nt: TGCGCCAGCACCCCGGGGGTCACAGATACGCAGTATTTT
CDR3aa: CASTPGVTDTQYF
d_gene: -
j_gene: TRBJ2-3
abundance: -
v_gene: TRBV4-1

CDR3nt: TGTGCCAGCAGCCAAGGGCAGGGGAGATCCTACGAGCAGTACTTC
CDR3aa: CASSQGQGRSYEQYF
d_gene: -
j_gene: TRBJ2-7
abundance: -
v_gene: TRBV14

CDR3nt: TGTGCCAGCAGTGATTCGTCGGGAGTGAGTGAGCAGTACTTC
CDR3aa: CASSDSSGVSEQYF
d_gene: -
j_gene: TRBJ2-7
abundance: once
v_gene: TRBV6-1

CDR3nt: TGTGCCAGCAGCTTATTACTAGCGGGGACCGGGGAGCTGTTTTTT
CDR3aa: CASSLLLAGTGELFF
d_gene: TRBD2
j_gene: TRBJ2-2
abundance: once
v_gene: TRBV7-2

CDR3nt: TGTGCCAGCACCGAAGGGCCCGACGACGAGCAGTACTTC
CDR3aa: CASTEGPDDEQYF
d_gene: -
j_gene: TRBJ2-7
abundance: -
v_gene: TRBV6-5

CDR3nt: TGTGCCAGCAGCGTCGGGACGTCAGCTAACTATGGCTACACCTTC
CDR3aa: CASSVGTSANYGYTF
d_gene: -
j_gene: TRBJ1-2
abundance: -
v_gene: TRBV25-1

CDR3nt: TGTGCCAGCAGCCCGACAGGGAGGTACGAGCAGTACTTC
CDR3aa: CASSPTGRYEQYF
d_gene: -
j_gene: TRBJ2-7
abundance: -
v_gene: TRBV7-9

CDR3nt: TGCGCCAGCAGCTTAGGGATTGACGGGGCAAAACTGTTTTTT
CDR3aa: CASSLGIDGAKLFF
d_gene: -
j_gene: TRBJ1-4
abundance: -
v_gene: TRBV5-1